Detailed here is one T cell receptor (beta chain). This sample is part of a study of blood T cell repertoires in COVID-19. Study background: In each case, the material was cDNA or gDNA derived from T cells, B-cell-depleted T cells, or PBMCs.

Cohorts were based on clinical histories the participants reported. Authors' methods: Estimates of nucleated cell counts were drawn from the amplification of reference gene primers. Generated by immunoSEQ multiplex PCR, the TCRdb table keeps only in-frame clones and is missing some. The V and J calls and the clone size are those of that table, but D and trimming were determined from the DNA. Of around 250,000 clones in the sample, almost 85% were seen once. Trimming removed 4 bases from V and 1 base from J; junction bases left unmatched: 4. The CDR3 sequence is 15 residues long. Germline V gives CDR1 SGHNT, CDR2 YYREEE (reference sequence).

This TCR derives from a woman aged 50 to 60 with acute COVID-19. V gene TRBV5-4 combines with J gene TRBJ2-3, with 9 bases lining up with TRBD1. Material: PBMCs or T cells enriched from blood (not recorded which). DNA for the CDR3: TGTGCCAGCAGCCTACAGGGGGCTGGCACAGATACGCAGTATTTT. Encoded protein: CASSLQGAGTDTQYF.